Presented here are 14 T cell receptor beta chains from one specimen sequenced in a study of blood T cell repertoires in COVID-19. This table comes from immunoSEQ multiplex PCR, and its TCRdb copy is limited to in-frame clones, with some not included. Of around 23,000 clones listed, around 72% were seen once; the top ten hold about 43%. The sample was peripheral blood. Source of these receptors: a woman of 80 years or more with acute or convalescent COVID-19.

In its sample, this clone was seen once. The genes are TRBV7-2 and TRBJ1-4; 10 nucleotides line up with TRBD1. The germline V gene encodes CDR1 SGHTA and CDR2 FQGNSA. The CDR3 runs to 15 residues. The J segment lost 7 bases and the V segment lost 2 bases, leaving 4 bases of the junction unmatched. CDR3 sequence: CASSLSTGGGEKLFF. For the CDR3, the DNA is TGTGCCAGCAGCTTATCGACAGGGGGCGGTGAAAAACTGTTTTTT. Together with reference TRBV7-2 and TRBJ1-4, the CDR3 gives the full variable domain: GAGVSQSPSNKVTEKGKDVELRCDPISGHTALYWYRQSLGQGLEFLIYFQGNSAPDKSGLPSDRFSAERTGGSVSTLTIQRTQQEDSAVYLCASSLSTGGGEKLFFGSGTQLSVL.

In this sample, this clone turned up once. The chain employs TRBV6-6 and TRBJ2-7, with 8 bases fitting TRBD1. In germline, CDR1 is MNHNY, CDR2 SVGAGI (reference sequence). J lost 5 bases, V lost 5 bases, and 8 bases had no gene match. There are 14 residues in the CDR3. The CDR3 DNA follows: TGTGCCAGCAGTGGACAGGGCCCGTCTCACGAGCAGTACTTC. This sequence encodes CASSGQGPSHEQYF.

The table lists this clone with many counts. The chain couples TRBV18 to TRBJ1-2; D is ambiguous. This CDR3 is 13 amino acids long. V lost 0 bases to trimming and J lost 1 base, with 3 bases between them. Germline CDR1 and CDR2: KGHSH and LQKENI. The CDR3 DNA reads TGTGCCAGCTCACCACCCTTTAACTATGGCTACACCTTC. Amino acids: CASSPPFNYGYTF. The entire variable domain, with the rest obtained from reference TRBV18 and TRBJ1-2, is as follows: NAGVMQNPRHLVRRRGQEARLRCSPMKGHSHVYWYRQLPEEGLKFMVYLQKENIIDESGMPKERFSAEFPKEGPSILRIQQVVRGDSAAYFCASSPPFNYGYTFGSGTRLTVV.

The chain is built from TRBV9 and TRBJ2-1; tentatively, D is TRBD1 (6 bases). V shed 3 bases and J shed 1 base, with 11 bases lying between them. CDR1 and CDR2 from the germline V gene are SGDLS and YYNGEE. The CDR3 extends over 15 amino acids. Written as DNA, the CDR3 is TGTGCCAGCAGCGCAACAGGGAGTTCCTACAATGAGCAGTTCTTC. It specifies CASSATGSSYNEQFF. Full variable domain (rest looked up from reference TRBV9 and TRBJ2-1): DSGVTQTPKHLITATGQRVTLRCSPRSGDLSVYWYQQSLDQGLQFLIQYYNGEERAKGNILERFSAQQFPDLHSELNLSSLELGDSALYFCASSATGSSYNEQFFGPGTRLTVL.

In DNA, the CDR3 is TGTGCCAGTAGTATAGCGACAGGGAGTAATTCACCCCTCCACTTT. This translates into CASSIATGSNSPLHF. The chain couples TRBV19 to TRBJ1-6; 7 bases line up with TRBD1. Germline V gene data show CDR1 as LNHDA and CDR2 as SQIVND (reference sequence). CDR3 length equals 15 residues. Germline trimming cut 1 base from V and 6 bases from J; bases unmatched to any gene: 3.

This chain links TRBV5-1 with TRBJ2-1; 7 positions match TRBD2. V lost 3 bases, J lost 0 bases, and 6 bases stayed unmatched. Germline V CDR1 and CDR2: SGHRS, YFSETQ. The CDR3 sequence is 16 residues long. Here the CDR3 DNA reads TGCGCCAGCAGCTCCACGGGACTAAACTCCTACAATGAGCAGTTCTTC. Its translation is CASSSTGLNSYNEQFF.

This chain uses TRBV27 with TRBJ2-2, with a possible D match to TRBD1 (6 bases). Germline V gives CDR1 MNHEY, CDR2 SMNVEV (reference sequence). The CDR3 loop spans 15 amino acids. V was clipped by 6 bases and J by 1 base, with 12 bases between them. CDR3 amino acids: CASSGTRGNTGELFF. The CDR3 nucleotides are TGTGCCAGCAGCGGGACACGGGGGAACACCGGGGAGCTGTTTTTT.

CDR3 region: CASSLDPGSTDTQYF. For the CDR3, the DNA is TGCGCCAGCAGCTTGGATCCGGGTAGCACAGATACGCAGTATTTT. The V gene is TRBV5-1, the J gene TRBJ2-3; D gene ambiguous. CDR1 is SGHRS and CDR2 is YFSETQ in the germline V gene. The V end lost 0 bases, the J end lost 0 bases, and 8 bases lay between the germline ends. The CDR3 sequence is 15 residues long.

The chain carries TRBV27 and TRBJ1-5; perhaps TRBD1 as D (6 bases). This CDR3 spans 14 amino acids. Trimming left V 2 bases short and J 7 bases short, with 12 bases between. Germline V lookup: CDR1 MNHEY, CDR2 SMNVEV (reference sequence). CDR3 in amino acids: CASSLRQGNQPQHF. CDR3 DNA: TGTGCCAGCAGTTTAAGGCAGGGGAACCAGCCCCAGCATTTT.

The V and J genes are TRBV24-1 and TRBJ1-4, with TRBD1 as a possible D gene (5 bases). Germline V gives CDR1 KGHDR, CDR2 SFDVKD. The germline V and J ends were trimmed by 4 bases and 4 bases, with 9 bases remaining between them. The CDR3 is 14 amino acids. The DNA of the CDR3 is TGTGCCACCAGTGACGGGGGTGGTAATGAAAAACTGTTTTTT. Amino acid sequence: CATSDGGGNEKLFF.

The rearrangement joins TRBV5-6 to TRBJ1-2; 8 bases match TRBD1. Germline loops: CDR1 SGHDT, CDR2 YYEEEE. This CDR3 is 16 amino acids long. Trimming removed 4 bases from V and 2 bases from J; junction bases left unmatched: 10. The CDR3 reads CASSPEGWTGNYGYTF. Written as DNA, the CDR3 is TGTGCCAGCAGCCCCGAGGGATGGACAGGGAACTATGGCTACACCTTC.

The J gene is TRBJ2-5, the V gene TRBV7-9; D is possibly TRBD2 (5 bases). The CDR3 sequence is 18 residues long. Trimming shortened V by 3 bases and J by 5 bases, and 25 bases separated the two germline ends. CDR1 is SEHNR, CDR2 FQNEAQ, per germline (reference sequence). The CDR3 sequence: CASSLGRTARGNWETQYF. The CDR3 coding sequence is TGTGCCAGCAGCTTGGGCCGGACTGCCCGGGGAAATTGGGAGACCCAGTACTTC.

V is TRBV10-3 and J is TRBJ2-7; 12 positions agree with TRBD2. CDR1 is ENHRY, CDR2 SYGVKD, per germline. V was pared by 2 bases and J by 4 bases, with 0 bases of the junction left unmatched. CDR3 length: 14 residues. The DNA for the CDR3 is TGTGCCATCAGTGAGGGACTAGCGGGGTACGAGCAGTACTTC. Its protein is CAISEGLAGYEQYF.

The gene calls are TRBV10-3 and TRBJ1-2, with 8 bases that match TRBD1. J gave up 4 bases and V 2 bases, and 9 bases lay outside the gene matches. The CDR3 covers 16 residues. The V gene's germline CDR1 is ENHRY and CDR2 SYGVKD. CDR3 sequence (DNA): TGTGCCATCAGTGAGCCCCCAGGGGGCCGCGGCTATGGCTACACCTTC. Encoded protein: CAISEPPGGRGYGYTF.